This TCR beta chain comes out of a study of early T cells in non-severe SARS-CoV-2 infection. Study-level information: Sequencing used unsorted whole-blood bulk RNA, so chains lack pairing. Findings and caveats of the study: CD4 and private specificities were missed by VDJdb matching, which favored anti-spike CD8 responses.

By sample share, this clonotype is medium-sized. Its cognate antigen is unknown. The TCR library protocol attached unique molecular identifiers to the individual cDNA molecules. Each CDR3 protein gets one entry after TCRdb re-called the 5' RACE reads with MiXCR. The profile covers some 22,000 distinct CDR3 sequences, with 4.5% to 5% appearing a single time and approximately 8.3% taken by the ten largest. Sequencing input: whole blood. The clonotype originates from an adult who was a healthcare worker with PCR-confirmed SARS-CoV-2 infection or an uninfected control (not recorded which).

CDR3 DNA: TGTGCCAGCAGTTCAACGGACGGGAACAATGAGCAGTTCTTC. Amino acid sequence: CASSSTDGNNEQFF. The V call is TRBV27, the J call TRBJ2-1; D is possibly TRBD2 (5 bases). CDR3 length: 14 amino acids. In germline, CDR1 is MNHEY, CDR2 SMNVEV (reference sequence). Trimming pared 4 bases from V and 5 bases from J, leaving 12 bases between.